The 4 T cell receptor beta chains below come from one sample, sequenced in a study of siplizumab effects on memory and regulatory T cells. The data were produced by immunoSEQ multiplex PCR, yet TCRdb's version contains in-frame clones alone and is incomplete. The data hold around 100,000 clones, with roughly 92% observed a single time. The sample comprised CD4+ T cells sorted from blood. The receptors were sampled from a human donor in good health.

The chain employs TRBV6-1 and TRBJ2-1; D might be TRBD2 (5 bases). V gave up 6 bases and J gave up 10 bases, with 22 bases separating them. Germline V lookup: CDR1 MNHNS, CDR2 SASEGT. The CDR3 is 15 residues long. CDR3 sequence: CASRHREPIRGEQFF. The DNA of the CDR3 is TGTGCCAGCAGACACCGGGAACCGATTAGAGGGGAGCAGTTCTTC.

The rearrangement joins TRBV6-1 to TRBJ2-7; perhaps D is TRBD1 or TRBD2 (5 bases each). The CDR3 contains 15 residues. Trimming removed 0 bases from V and 3 bases from J, with 12 bases in between. Germline-derived CDR1 and CDR2 are MNHNS and SASEGT. The CDR3 DNA follows: TGTGCCAGCAGTGAAGCGCCAGGGAGCTACTACGAGCAGTACTTC. It codes for CASSEAPGSYYEQYF.

V usage is TRBV6-5 and J usage is TRBJ2-7; D is perhaps TRBD2 (5 bases). The V gene's germline CDR1 is MNHEY and CDR2 SVGAGI. The germline V and J ends were trimmed by 6 bases and 0 bases, with 15 bases remaining between them. The CDR3 runs to 15 residues. CDR3 protein: CASSRLNKFSYEQYF. DNA of the CDR3: TGTGCCAGCAGCCGACTAAACAAATTCTCCTACGAGCAGTACTTC.

This chain links TRBV7-8 with TRBJ2-5; D gene unclear. Germline lookup yields CDR1 SGHVS and CDR2 FQNEAQ. V was pared by 3 bases and J by 1 base, with 15 bases between. The CDR3 is 16 residues long. The CDR3 sequence is CASSFTAFYSQETQYF. The CDR3 region has the DNA TGTGCCAGCAGCTTCACAGCATTTTATTCCCAAGAGACCCAGTACTTC.